This TCR beta chain was sequenced during a study of OX40 agonist ivuxolimab in advanced cancers. Overall study context: An agonistic anti-OX40 (CD134) antibody, ivuxolimab, was used to treat the patients. Of the participants, around 39% had some prior anti-PD-1, anti-PD-L1 or anti-CTLA-4 therapy, which was allowed.

V lost 5 bases to trimming and J lost 4 bases, with 17 bases between them. Germline loops: CDR1 KGHSH, CDR2 LQKENI. The CDR3 length is 15 residues. Patients with a history of autoimmune disease or on systemic immunosuppression were excluded. Sequencing used immunoSEQ multiplex PCR; TCRdb keeps in-frame clones, though not all of them. Here the sample spans roughly 64,000 clones, around four fifths being singletons. Only one count was recorded for this clone. The origin of this receptor is an adult with an advanced solid tumor such as melanoma, head and neck, liver or kidney cancer. The V call is TRBV18, the J call TRBJ1-1; tentatively, D is TRBD1 (5 bases). The specimen comprised CD4+ or CD8+ T cells sorted from blood, sampled in a trial of the OX40 agonist ivuxolimab. The CDR3 spells CASSMEQGGGTEAFF. In DNA form, the CDR3 reads TGTGCCAGCTCAATGGAGCAGGGCGGCGGCACTGAAGCTTTCTTT.